This record concerns one TCR beta chain sequence. Antigen specificity is unknown. These data originate in a study of Ad26.COV2.S vaccination and SARS-CoV-2 variants. Germline V gene sequence: CDR1 SSHAT, CDR2 FNYEAQ (reference sequence). The trim removed 1 base at V and 3 bases at J, leaving 3 bases unmatched. CDR3 length: 15 amino acids. Clones were sequenced by immunoSEQ multiplex PCR, and TCRdb holds only the in-frame ones, with some missing. Among about 350,000 clones listed, around 88% were seen once. Study-level results: Vaccine recipients had higher spike-specific TCR breadth than placebo recipients.

Treatment given: about 20 received Ad26.COV2.S at low or high dose, single or two shots; roughly five received placebo; per-sample allocation not given. Repertoires come from day 63 after the first vaccine or placebo injection. V gene TRBV7-7 combines with J gene TRBJ2-1; 7 bases match TRBD2. This TCR came from a person between 18 and 60 years old who received the Ad26.COV2.S COVID-19 vaccine or a placebo. This material consisted of peripheral blood, taken in a trial of Ad26.COV2.S vaccine versus placebo. For the CDR3, the DNA is TGTGCCAGCAGCTTAGACGCTAGCGGCTACAATGAGCAGTTCTTC. Its translation: CASSLDASGYNEQFF.